Shown below are 14 T cell receptor beta chains from a single sample sequenced in a study of T cells in Graves' hyperthyroidism and ophthalmopathy (dated by TCRdb to about 2019). Library method: multiplex PCR. Sequencing was carried out with an Illumina HiSeq 2000. TCR beta CDR3 regions were amplified from RNA transcripts. The first round of RT-PCR for the TCR CDR3 was performed with the HTBI primer set and the Qiagen OneStep RT-PCR kit. TCRdb reworked the public reads: Q25 trimming with fastp, MiXCR clone assembly, productive beta chains retained. Entries are consolidated by CDR3 protein sequence, retaining the most common genes and DNA. A total of around 570,000 distinct CDR3 sequences appear in this sample, approximately 20% of them only once. The ten top clones hold less than 55% of the sample. Material: blood. These TCRs come from a middle-aged man with Graves' ophthalmopathy.

This clonotype was found many times. The rearrangement joins TRBV18 to TRBJ1-1; D is unresolved. CDR3 length equals 14 residues. Germline loops: CDR1 KGHSH, CDR2 LQKENI. V lost 3 bases and J 1 base, leaving 9 bases between the germline ends. CDR3: CASSPLPQNTEAFF. The CDR3 DNA sequence: TGTGCCAGCTCACCCCTACCTCAGAACACTGAAGCTTTCTTT. Looking up the rest from reference TRBV18 and TRBJ1-1 gives the full variable domain: NAGVMQNPRHLVRRRGQEARLRCSPMKGHSHVYWYRQLPEEGLKFMVYLQKENIIDESGMPKERFSAEFPKEGPSILRIQQVVRGDSAAYFCASSPLPQNTEAFFGQGTRLTVV.

A note on this clonotype: A read error may account for a junction end that differs from germline. This chain connects TRBV7-8 to TRBJ2-2; possible D gene TRBD1, 5 bases. The CDR3 is 15 amino acids. Germline CDR1 SGHVS, CDR2 FQNEAQ. The CDR3, as DNA: TGCGCCAGCAGCCAAGTAAGGGGATCGTCCGGGGAGCTGTTTTTT. Protein product: CASSQVRGSSGELFF.

The chain has TRBV15 and TRBJ1-3; the D is unclear. The CDR3 is 16 amino acids. V shed 0 bases and J shed 0 bases, with 9 bases lying between them. Per the germline V gene, CDR1 is LNHNV and CDR2 is YYDKDF (reference sequence). CDR3 sequence (DNA): TGTGCCACCAGCAGAGATCACCCCCTCTCTGGAAACACCATATATTTT. Translated: CATSRDHPLSGNTIYF.

This clonotype was counted only a few times. The rearrangement uses TRBV30 and TRBJ2-4, with D perhaps matching TRBD1 or TRBD2 (6 bases each). V was trimmed by 0 bases and J by 8 bases, leaving 20 bases between them. This CDR3 has 16 amino acids. Per the germline V gene, CDR1 is GTSNPN and CDR2 is SVGIG (reference sequence). CDR3 amino acids: CAWSVTGGPRGYIQYF. DNA of the CDR3: TGTGCCTGGAGTGTAACCGGAGGGCCCAGGGGCTACATTCAGTACTTC.

The chain uses TRBV28 and TRBJ1-5, with a tentative D call TRBD1 (5 bases). The V gene's germline CDR1 is MDHEN and CDR2 SYDVKM. V dropped 6 bases and J dropped 6 bases, with 15 bases sitting between them. There are 14 residues in the CDR3. CDR3 region: CASRPRGGVQPQHF. The DNA for the CDR3 is TGTGCCAGCAGACCCCGGGGGGGGGTTCAGCCCCAGCATTTT.

This clonotype has ten or more counts. This CDR3 reads CASSLSEHQDEQFF. CDR3 nucleotides: TGTGCCAGCAGCTTGTCAGAGCACCAGGATGAGCAGTTCTTC. This sequence joins TRBV7-2 and TRBJ2-1; D ambiguous. V was clipped by 3 bases and J by 8 bases, with 14 bases between them. The germline CDR1 and CDR2 sequences are SGHTA and FQGNSA. The CDR3 runs to 14 residues.

CDR3 coding DNA: TGTGCCAGCAGCCTCGGACTAGCGGGGGAAAATGAGCAGTTCTTC. Encoded protein: CASSLGLAGENEQFF. V gene TRBV7-9 combines with J gene TRBJ2-1; 13 bases are shared with TRBD2. Germline trimming cut 5 bases from V and 7 bases from J; bases unmatched to any gene: 5. The germline CDR1 and CDR2 sequences are SEHNR and FQNEAQ (reference sequence). CDR3 size: 15 residues.

This clonotype was counted many times. The chain recombines TRBV11-2 with TRBJ1-1, with a weak D call TRBD1 (5 bases). Germline V gene data show CDR1 as SGHAT and CDR2 as FQNNGV. V dropped 3 bases and J dropped 0 bases, with 17 bases sitting between them. This CDR3 contains 17 residues. The CDR3 is CASSLRTTGRLNTEAFF. The CDR3 DNA is TGTGCCAGCAGCTTGAGGACTACGGGACGCCTGAACACTGAAGCTTTCTTT. Supplemented by reference TRBV11-2 and TRBJ1-1, the full variable domain reads EAGVAQSPRYKIIEKRQSVAFWCNPISGHATLYWYQQILGQGPKLLIQFQNNGVVDDSQLPKDRFSAERLKGVDSTLKIQPAKLEDSAVYLCASSLRTTGRLNTEAFFGQGTRLTVV.

This clonotype was seen more than once but under ten times. The genes are TRBV20-1 and TRBJ2-5; D is unresolved. The CDR3 length is 14 residues. Trimming took off 0 bases at V and 4 bases at J, with 12 bases between the two ends. In germline, CDR1 is DFQATT, CDR2 SNEGSKA (reference sequence). The CDR3 reads CSARDQETIETQYF. The DNA for the CDR3 is TGCAGTGCTAGAGATCAAGAGACCATAGAGACCCAGTACTTC.

This clonotype was counted at least ten times. The J gene is TRBJ2-1, the V gene TRBV30, with 7 bases identical to TRBD2. CDR3 length equals 14 residues. Trimming took 6 bases from V and 5 from J; bases not matched to a gene: 10. The germline V gene has CDR1 GTSNPN and CDR2 SVGIG (reference sequence). The CDR3 nucleotides are TGTGCCTGCCAAAAGGGACTAAAAAACAATGAGCAGTTCTTC. Its protein product is CACQKGLKNNEQFF.

This clonotype was picked up a small number of times. This chain uses TRBV30 with TRBJ1-1; D possibly corresponds to TRBD1 (6 bases). Germline CDR1 GTSNPN, CDR2 SVGIG (reference sequence). CDR3 length: 11 residues. With 2 bases removed from V and 8 bases from J, the gap between germline ends came to 9 bases. In DNA, the CDR3 is TGTGCCTGGAGTACAGGGTCGGAAGCTTTCTTT. Amino acids: CAWSTGSEAFF.

A few counts support this clonotype. The chain recombines TRBV7-9 with TRBJ2-1, with 13 bases matching TRBD2. The J segment lost 8 bases and the V segment lost 1 base, leaving 5 bases of the junction unmatched. The CDR3 is made up of 16 amino acids. The germline V gene encodes CDR1 SEHNR and CDR2 FQNEAQ (reference sequence). CDR3 loop: CASSLGGLAGVYEQFF. The CDR3 DNA is TGTGCCAGCAGCTTAGGAGGACTAGCGGGAGTATATGAGCAGTTCTTC.

This clonotype was recorded many times. The chain combines TRBV18 with TRBJ1-1; 7 bases map to TRBD1. The trim removed 3 bases at V and 0 bases at J, leaving 1 base unmatched. The CDR3 runs to 14 residues. The V gene's germline CDR1 is KGHSH and CDR2 LQKENI. CDR3 sequence (DNA): TGTGCCAGCTCACCCGACAGGGTGAACACTGAAGCTTTCTTT. It is translated as CASSPDRVNTEAFF.

This chain uses TRBV6-1 with TRBJ1-6, with D unclear. The germline V and J ends were trimmed by 2 bases and 7 bases, with 12 bases remaining between them. The V gene's germline CDR1 is MNHNS and CDR2 SASEGT. The CDR3 runs to 15 residues. CDR3 bases: TGTGCCAGCAGTGAATCAGGCAGGACCAATTCACCCCTCCACTTT. It codes for CASSESGRTNSPLHF.